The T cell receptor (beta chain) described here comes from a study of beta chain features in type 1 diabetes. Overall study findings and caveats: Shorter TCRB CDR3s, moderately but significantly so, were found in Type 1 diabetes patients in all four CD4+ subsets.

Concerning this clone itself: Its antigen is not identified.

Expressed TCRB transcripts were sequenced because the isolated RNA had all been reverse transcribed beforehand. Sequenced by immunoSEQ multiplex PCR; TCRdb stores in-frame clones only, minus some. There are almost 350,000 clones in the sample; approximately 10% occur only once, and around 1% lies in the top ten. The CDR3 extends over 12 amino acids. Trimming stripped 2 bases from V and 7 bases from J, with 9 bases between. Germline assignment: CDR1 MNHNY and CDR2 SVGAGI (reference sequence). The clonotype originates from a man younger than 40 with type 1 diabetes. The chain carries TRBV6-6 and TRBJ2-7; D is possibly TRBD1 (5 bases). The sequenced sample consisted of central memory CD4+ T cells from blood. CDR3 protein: CASSYGAGEQYF. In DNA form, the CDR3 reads TGTGCCAGCAGTTACGGCGCAGGGGAGCAGTACTTC.